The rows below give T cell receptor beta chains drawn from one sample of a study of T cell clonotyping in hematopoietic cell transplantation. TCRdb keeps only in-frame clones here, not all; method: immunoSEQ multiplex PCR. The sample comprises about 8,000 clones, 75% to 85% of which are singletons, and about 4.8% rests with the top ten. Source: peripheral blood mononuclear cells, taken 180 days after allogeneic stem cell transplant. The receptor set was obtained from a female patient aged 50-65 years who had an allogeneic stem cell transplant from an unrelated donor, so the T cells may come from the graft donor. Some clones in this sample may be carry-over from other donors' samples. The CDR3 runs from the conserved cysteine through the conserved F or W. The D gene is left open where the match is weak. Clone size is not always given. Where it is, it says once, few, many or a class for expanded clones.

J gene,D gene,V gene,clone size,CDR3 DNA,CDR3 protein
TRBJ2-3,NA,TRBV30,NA,TGTGCCTGGGGTCTCCGCACAGATACGCAGTATTTT,CAWGLRTDTQYF
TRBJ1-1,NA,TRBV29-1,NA,TGCAGCGTTGAAATCAGCCCGAACACTGAAGCTTTCTTT,CSVEISPNTEAFF
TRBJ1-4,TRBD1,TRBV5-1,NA,TGCGCCAGCAGCTTAAGACAGGGAGAACTGTTTTTT,CASSLRQGELFF
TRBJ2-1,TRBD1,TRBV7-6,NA,TGTGCCAGCAGCTTAGGGGTCGGTATGGGACAGGATCAGTTCTTC,CASSLGVGMGQDQFF
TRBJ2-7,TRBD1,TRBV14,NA,TGTGCCAGCAGCCAAGAGGCAGGGGGCATGCAGTACTTC,CASSQEAGGMQYF
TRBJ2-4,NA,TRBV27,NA,TGTGCCAGCAGTTCCAACTTTGGTGAGGCCAAAAACATTCAGTACTTC,CASSSNFGEAKNIQYF
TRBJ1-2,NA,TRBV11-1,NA,TGTGCCAGCAGCTTGCGGCCCACGGGGGGCTACACCTTC,CASSLRPTGGYTF
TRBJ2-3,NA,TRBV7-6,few,TGTGCCAGCAGCTTAGGAATAGGGCGCAACACAGATACGCAGTATTTT,CASSLGIGRNTDTQYF
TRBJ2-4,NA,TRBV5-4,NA,TGTGCCAGCAGCTTGGATCCCGCCTCGGGGGCTCGTGGAAACATTCAGTACTTC,CASSLDPASGARGNIQYF
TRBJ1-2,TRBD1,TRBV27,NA,TGTGCCAGCACGTCTGGAGCCTTACAGGGGGCTAGTGGCTACACCTTC,CASTSGALQGASGYTF
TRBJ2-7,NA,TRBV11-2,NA,TGTGCCAGCAGCTCCACCCAGGACCGGGAGCAGTACTTC,CASSSTQDREQYF
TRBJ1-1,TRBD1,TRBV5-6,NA,TGTGCCAGCAGCTTGACAGGGGGGAACACTGAAGCTTTCTTT,CASSLTGGNTEAFF
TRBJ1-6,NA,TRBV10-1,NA,TGCGCCACCAAATCGGCCGGAGATAATTCACCCCTCCACTTT,CATKSAGDNSPLHF
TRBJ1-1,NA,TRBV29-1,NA,TGCAGCGTTGAAGCCCCCGGGACATCGTTAAAGGGGGCTTTCTTT,CSVEAPGTSLKGAFF
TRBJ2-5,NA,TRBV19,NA,TGTGCCAGTAGTATACGAACTAGCAGAGAAAGGGGCCAGTACTTC,CASSIRTSRERGQYF
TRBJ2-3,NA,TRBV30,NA,TGTGCCTGTTCTGGGTCCCGGGGAGGAGATACGCAGTATTTT,CACSGSRGGDTQYF
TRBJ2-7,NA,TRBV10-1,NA,TGCGCCAGCAGTGAGGGGCCAGCGGACTACGAGCAGTACTTC,CASSEGPADYEQYF
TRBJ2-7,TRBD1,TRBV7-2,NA,TGTGCCAGCAGCTTATTGGACAGGGGAGGCGAGCAGTACTTC,CASSLLDRGGEQYF
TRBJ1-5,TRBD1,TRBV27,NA,TGTGCCAGCATGGGGACAGGGCGTCAGCCCCAGCATTTT,CASMGTGRQPQHF
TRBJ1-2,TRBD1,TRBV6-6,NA,TGTGCCAGCAGAGTCGGGACAGGGCGGGGCTACACCTTC,CASRVGTGRGYTF
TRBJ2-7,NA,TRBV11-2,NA,TGTGCCAGCAGCTTGGGACAAACCTCCTACGAGCAGTACTTC,CASSLGQTSYEQYF
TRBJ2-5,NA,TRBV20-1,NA,TGCAGTGCTAGTTCGGAAGAGACCCAGTACTTC,CSASSEETQYF
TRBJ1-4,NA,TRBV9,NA,TGTGCCAGCAGCACAAGCACGGGACAAAGTAATGAAAAACTGTTTTTT,CASSTSTGQSNEKLFF
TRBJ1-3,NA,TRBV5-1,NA,TGCGCCAGCACGGCGGGGCAGGCTGGAAACACCATATATTTT,CASTAGQAGNTIYF
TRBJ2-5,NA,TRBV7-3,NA,TGTGCCAGCAGCCCCAGTGGCCTAAAGGAGACCCAGTACTTC,CASSPSGLKETQYF
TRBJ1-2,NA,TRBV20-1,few,TGCAGTGCGACCTATGGCTACACCTTC,CSATYGYTF
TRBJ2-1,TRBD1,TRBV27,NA,TGTGCCAGCAGTTTATCCCCGGGACAGGGGGTCTATGAGCAGTTCTTC,CASSLSPGQGVYEQFF
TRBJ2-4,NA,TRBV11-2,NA,TGTGCCAGCAGCAATACGCCGGACGCAGACATTCAGTACTTC,CASSNTPDADIQYF
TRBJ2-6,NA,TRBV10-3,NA,TGTGCCATCAGTGAGTATAGTATGGACTCTGGGGCCAACGTCCTGACTTTC,CAISEYSMDSGANVLTF
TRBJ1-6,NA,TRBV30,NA,TGTGCCTACACGACCTTACGGGATAATTCACCCCTCCACTTT,CAYTTLRDNSPLHF
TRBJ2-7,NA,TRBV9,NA,TGTGCCAGCAGCGCCGGGCCCTTGGACTACGAGCAGTACTTC,CASSAGPLDYEQYF
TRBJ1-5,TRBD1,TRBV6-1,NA,TGTGCCAGCAGCTGGACAGGGGGAGAGGATCAGCCCCAGCATTTT,CASSWTGGEDQPQHF
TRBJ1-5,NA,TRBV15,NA,TGTGCCACCAGCAGAGGGGGGGAGGTTCAGCCCCAGCATTTT,CATSRGGEVQPQHF
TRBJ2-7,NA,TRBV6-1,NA,TGTGCCAGCAGTCCCCGGGACGGCCCCTACGAGCAGTACTTC,CASSPRDGPYEQYF
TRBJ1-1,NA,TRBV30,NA,TGTGCCTGGACCCCGGGATACGGGGACACTGAAGCTTTCTTT,CAWTPGYGDTEAFF
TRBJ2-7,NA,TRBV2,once,TGTGCCAGCAGTGTTATGCACGAGCAGTACTTC,CASSVMHEQYF
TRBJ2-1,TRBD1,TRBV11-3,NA,TGTGCCAGCAGCCCTACAGGGGGTATCAGGAATGAGCAGTTCTTC,CASSPTGGIRNEQFF
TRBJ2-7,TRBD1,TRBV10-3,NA,TGTGCCATAGGACAGGGTTCTCCCCCGCCTCTCGAGCAGTACTTC,CAIGQGSPPPLEQYF
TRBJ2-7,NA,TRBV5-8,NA,TGTGCCAGCAGCGACCGGAACAAGGACGAGCAGTACTTC,CASSDRNKDEQYF
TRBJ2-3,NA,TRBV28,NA,TGTGCCAGCAGGATCATGTCGACAGGCGAGACAGATACGCAGTATTTT,CASRIMSTGETDTQYF